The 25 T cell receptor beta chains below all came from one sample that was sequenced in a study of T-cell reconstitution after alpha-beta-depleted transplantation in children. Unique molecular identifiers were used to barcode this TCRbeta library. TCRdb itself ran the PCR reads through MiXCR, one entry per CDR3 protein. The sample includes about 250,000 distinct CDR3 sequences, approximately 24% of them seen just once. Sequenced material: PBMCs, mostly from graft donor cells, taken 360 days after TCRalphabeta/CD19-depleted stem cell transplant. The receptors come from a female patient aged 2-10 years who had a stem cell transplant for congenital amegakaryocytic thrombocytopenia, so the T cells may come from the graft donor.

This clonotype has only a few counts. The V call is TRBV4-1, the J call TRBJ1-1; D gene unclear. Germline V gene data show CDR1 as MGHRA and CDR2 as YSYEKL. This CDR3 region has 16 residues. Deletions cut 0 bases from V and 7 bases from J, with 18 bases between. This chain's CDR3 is CASSQDLFGQAGEAFF. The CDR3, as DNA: TGCGCCAGCAGCCAAGATCTGTTTGGGCAGGCGGGTGAAGCTTTCTTT.

The CDR3 region has the DNA TGTGCCACCAGTGACTCACCTTGGCGCTACACCTTC. This encodes CATSDSPWRYTF. The J gene is TRBJ1-2, the V gene TRBV24-1; D ambiguous. V was pared by 4 bases and J by 9 bases, with 11 bases between. The CDR3 extends over 12 amino acids. Germline CDR1 is KGHDR and CDR2 is SFDVKD.

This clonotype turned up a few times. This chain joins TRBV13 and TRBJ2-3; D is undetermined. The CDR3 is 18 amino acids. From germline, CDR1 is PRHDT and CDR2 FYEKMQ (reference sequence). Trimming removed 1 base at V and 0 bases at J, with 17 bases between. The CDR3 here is CASSLDSLNPRSTDTQYF. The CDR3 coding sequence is TGTGCCAGCAGCTTAGATTCGCTAAACCCCAGAAGCACAGATACGCAGTATTTT.

The CDR3 DNA is TGTGCCAGCAACGGACAGGAACGGTATGAGCAGTTCTTC. This gives the protein CASNGQERYEQFF. V gene TRBV6-1 combines with J gene TRBJ2-1; 7 nucleotides line up with TRBD1. V lost 7 bases to trimming and J lost 8 bases; unmatched junction nucleotides: 8. The CDR3 contains 13 residues. CDR1 and CDR2 from the germline V gene are MNHNS and SASEGT.

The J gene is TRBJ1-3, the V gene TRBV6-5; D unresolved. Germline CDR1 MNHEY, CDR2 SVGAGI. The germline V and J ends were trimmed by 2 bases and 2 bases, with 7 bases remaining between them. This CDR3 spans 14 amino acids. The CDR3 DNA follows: TGTGCCAGCAGTTACGGGTTAACTGGAAACACCATATATTTT. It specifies CASSYGLTGNTIYF.

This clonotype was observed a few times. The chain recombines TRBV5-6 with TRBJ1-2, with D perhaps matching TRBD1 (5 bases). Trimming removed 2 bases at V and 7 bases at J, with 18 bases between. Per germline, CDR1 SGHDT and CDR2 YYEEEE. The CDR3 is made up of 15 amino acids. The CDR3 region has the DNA TGTGCCAGCAGCTTCTATCACCCGGCGGGGACTGGCTACACCTTC. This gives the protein CASSFYHPAGTGYTF.

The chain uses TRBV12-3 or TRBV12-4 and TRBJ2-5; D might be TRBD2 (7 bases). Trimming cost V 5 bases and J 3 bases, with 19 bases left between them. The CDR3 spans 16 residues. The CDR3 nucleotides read TGTGCCAGCAGTAAGGGTGGAGGGGGGGCCGAAGAGACCCAGTACTTC. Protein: CASSKGGGGAEETQYF.

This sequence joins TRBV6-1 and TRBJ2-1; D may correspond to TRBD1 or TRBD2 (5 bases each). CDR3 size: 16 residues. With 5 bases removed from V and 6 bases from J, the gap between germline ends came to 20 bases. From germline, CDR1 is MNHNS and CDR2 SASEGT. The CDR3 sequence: CASSHGGVEASNEQFF. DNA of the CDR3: TGTGCCAGCAGTCATGGGGGAGTCGAGGCATCCAATGAGCAGTTCTTC.

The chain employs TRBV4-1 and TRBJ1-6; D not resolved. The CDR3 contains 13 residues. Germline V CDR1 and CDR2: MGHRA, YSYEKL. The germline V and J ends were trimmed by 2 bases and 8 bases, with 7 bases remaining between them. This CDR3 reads CASSQNSYSPLHF. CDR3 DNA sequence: TGCGCCAGCAGCCAAAACAGCTATTCACCCCTCCACTTT.

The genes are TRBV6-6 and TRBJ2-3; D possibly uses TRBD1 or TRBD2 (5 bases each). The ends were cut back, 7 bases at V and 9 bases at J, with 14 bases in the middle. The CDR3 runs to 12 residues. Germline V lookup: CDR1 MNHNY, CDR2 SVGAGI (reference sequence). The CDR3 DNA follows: TGTGCCAGCACCAAAGTGGGGGTCACGCAGTATTTT. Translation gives CASTKVGVTQYF.

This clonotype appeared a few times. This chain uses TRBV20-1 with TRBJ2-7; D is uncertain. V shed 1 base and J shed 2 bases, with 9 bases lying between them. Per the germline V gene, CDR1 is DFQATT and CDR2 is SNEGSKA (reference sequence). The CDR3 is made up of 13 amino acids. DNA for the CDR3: TGCAGTGCTAGAGTTGTGCCGCCCTACGAGCAGTACTTC. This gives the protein CSARVVPPYEQYF.

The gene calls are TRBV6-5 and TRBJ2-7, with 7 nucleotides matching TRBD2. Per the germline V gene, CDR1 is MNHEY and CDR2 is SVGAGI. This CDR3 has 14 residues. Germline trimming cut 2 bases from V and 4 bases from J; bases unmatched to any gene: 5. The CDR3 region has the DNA TGTGCCAGCAGTTACATGTGGGAGGGTTACGAGCAGTACTTC. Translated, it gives CASSYMWEGYEQYF.

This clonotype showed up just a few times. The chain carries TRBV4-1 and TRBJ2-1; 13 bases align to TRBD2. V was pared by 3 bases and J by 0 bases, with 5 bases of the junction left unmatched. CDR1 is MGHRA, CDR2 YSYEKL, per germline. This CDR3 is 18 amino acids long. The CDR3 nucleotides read TGCGCCAGCAGCCACGGGACTAGCGGGATCAGCTCCTACAATGAGCAGTTCTTC. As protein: CASSHGTSGISSYNEQFF.

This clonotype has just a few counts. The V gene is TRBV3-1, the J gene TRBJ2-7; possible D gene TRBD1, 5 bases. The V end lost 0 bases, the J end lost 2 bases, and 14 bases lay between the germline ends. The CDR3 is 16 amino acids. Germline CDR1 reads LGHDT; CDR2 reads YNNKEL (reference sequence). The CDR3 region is CASSQDRWGSTYEQYF. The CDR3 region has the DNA TGTGCCAGCAGCCAAGATAGGTGGGGCAGCACCTACGAGCAGTACTTC.

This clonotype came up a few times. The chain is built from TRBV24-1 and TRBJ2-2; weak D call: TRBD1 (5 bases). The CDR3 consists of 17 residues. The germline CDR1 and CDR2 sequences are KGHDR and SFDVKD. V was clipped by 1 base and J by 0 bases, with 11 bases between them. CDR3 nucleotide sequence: TGTGCCACCAGTGATTTTCGACAGCCACCGAACACCGGGGAGCTGTTTTTT. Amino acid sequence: CATSDFRQPPNTGELFF.

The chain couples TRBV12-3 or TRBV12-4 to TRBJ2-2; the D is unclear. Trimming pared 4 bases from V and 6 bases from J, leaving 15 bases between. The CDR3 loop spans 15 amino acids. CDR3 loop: CASSWANSRSGELFF. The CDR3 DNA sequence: TGTGCCAGCAGTTGGGCGAATAGTCGATCCGGGGAGCTGTTTTTT.

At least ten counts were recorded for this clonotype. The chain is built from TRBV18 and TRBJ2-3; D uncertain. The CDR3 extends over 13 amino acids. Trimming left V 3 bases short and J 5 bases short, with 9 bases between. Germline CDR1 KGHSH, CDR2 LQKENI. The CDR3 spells CASSPPSGDTQYF. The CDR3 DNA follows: TGTGCCAGCTCACCCCCCTCGGGAGATACGCAGTATTTT.

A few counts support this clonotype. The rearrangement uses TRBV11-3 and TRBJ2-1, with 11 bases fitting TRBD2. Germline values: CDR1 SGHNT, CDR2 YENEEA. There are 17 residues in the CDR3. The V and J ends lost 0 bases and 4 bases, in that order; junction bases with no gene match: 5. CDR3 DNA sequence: TGTGCCAGCAGCTTAGATCCGGGACTAGCGGCATACAATGAGCAGTTCTTC. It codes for CASSLDPGLAAYNEQFF.

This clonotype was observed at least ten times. For the CDR3, the DNA is TGCGCCAGCAGCCTGACCGGACAGGGGGCGGAAAAACTGTTTTTT. It specifies CASSLTGQGAEKLFF. The chain recombines TRBV4-1 with TRBJ1-4; TRBD1 agrees at 11 bases. The CDR3 sequence is 15 residues long. Looked up from germline, CDR1 is MGHRA and CDR2 is YSYEKL. The junction had 6 bases not matched to a gene; V was cut back by 4 bases and J by 8 bases.

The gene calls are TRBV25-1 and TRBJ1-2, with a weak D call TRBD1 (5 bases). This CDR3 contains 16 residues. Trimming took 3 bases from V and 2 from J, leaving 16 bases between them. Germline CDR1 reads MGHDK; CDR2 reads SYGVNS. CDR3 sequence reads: CASSDQRDLGNYGYTF. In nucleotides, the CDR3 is TGTGCCAGCAGTGATCAGAGGGACCTCGGAAACTATGGCTACACCTTC.

The DNA for the CDR3 is TGTGCCAGCAGCTTAGTCCGATCGAACACTGAAGCTTTCTTT. This gives the protein CASSLVRSNTEAFF. The chain recombines TRBV7-9 with TRBJ1-1, with D hard to call. CDR3 size: 14 residues. Germline lookup yields CDR1 SEHNR and CDR2 FQNEAQ (reference sequence). V was shortened by 1 base and J by 1 base, with 7 bases between the two germline ends.

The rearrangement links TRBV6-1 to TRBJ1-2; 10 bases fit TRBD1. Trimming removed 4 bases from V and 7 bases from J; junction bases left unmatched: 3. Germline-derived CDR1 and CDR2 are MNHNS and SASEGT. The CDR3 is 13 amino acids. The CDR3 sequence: CASSVWDRGGYTF. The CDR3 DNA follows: TGTGCCAGCAGTGTCTGGGACAGGGGTGGCTACACCTTC.

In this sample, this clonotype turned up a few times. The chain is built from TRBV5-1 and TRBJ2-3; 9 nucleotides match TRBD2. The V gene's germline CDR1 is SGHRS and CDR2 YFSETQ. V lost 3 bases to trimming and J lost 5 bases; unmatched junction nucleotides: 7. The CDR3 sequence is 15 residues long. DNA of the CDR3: TGCGCCAGCAGCTGGCGACTAGCGGAGGAAGATACGCAGTATTTT. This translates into CASSWRLAEEDTQYF. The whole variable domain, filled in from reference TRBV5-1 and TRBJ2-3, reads KAGVTQTPRYLIKTRGQQVTLSCSPISGHRSVSWYQQTPGQGLQFLFEYFSETQRNKGNFPGRFSGRQFSNSRSEMNVSTLELGDSALYLCASSWRLAEEDTQYFGPGTRLTVL.

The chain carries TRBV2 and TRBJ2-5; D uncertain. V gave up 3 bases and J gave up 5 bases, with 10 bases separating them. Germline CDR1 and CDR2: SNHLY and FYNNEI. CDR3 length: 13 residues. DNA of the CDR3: TGTGCCAGCAGTGATTTGGACGGCGAGACCCAGTACTTC. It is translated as CASSDLDGETQYF.

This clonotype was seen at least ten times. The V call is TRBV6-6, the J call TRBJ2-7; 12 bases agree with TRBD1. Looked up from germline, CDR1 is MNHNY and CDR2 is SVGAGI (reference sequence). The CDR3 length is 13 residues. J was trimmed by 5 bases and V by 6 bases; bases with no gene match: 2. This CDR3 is CASRGQGANEQYF. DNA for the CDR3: TGTGCCAGCAGGGGACAGGGGGCTAACGAGCAGTACTTC.